This entry lists 8 T cell receptor beta chains sequenced from one sample in a study of CD8 T cells in ankylosing spondylitis. The antigens of these receptors remain unknown. TCRdb called the 5' RACE reads again in MiXCR, with one record for every CDR3 protein. The sample holds just under 550,000 distinct CDR3 sequences; 12% are singletons and the top ten take 6.8%. Study-level points and caveats: A motif of several highly homologous TCR beta variants was seen as apparently characteristic of ankylosing spondylitis blood.

The sample was blood, either unsorted or a sorted T cell fraction (not recorded which). These receptors were taken from a male donor with ankylosing spondylitis.

This clonotype was counted only a few times. The rearrangement joins TRBV7-8 to TRBJ2-7, with a tentative D call TRBD2 (5 bases). The CDR3 runs to 15 residues. Germline-derived CDR1 and CDR2 are SGHVS and FQNEAQ. The V end lost 4 bases, the J end lost 3 bases, and 16 bases lay between the germline ends. The CDR3 reads CASSSSKEADYEQYF. In nucleotides, the CDR3 is TGTGCCAGCAGCTCCAGCAAGGAAGCGGACTACGAGCAGTACTTC.

A few counts support this clonotype. The chain carries TRBV29-1 and TRBJ2-6; D remains ambiguous. The CDR3 has 13 residues. V was trimmed by 3 bases and J by 2 bases, leaving 5 bases between them. CDR1 and CDR2 from the germline V gene are SQVTM and ANQGSEA. CDR3 sequence (DNA): TGCAGCGTTGACAGCCCTGGGGCCAACGTCCTGACTTTC. Amino acid sequence: CSVDSPGANVLTF.

This chain links TRBV20-1 with TRBJ2-3, with 7 bases aligning to TRBD2. The V segment lost 3 bases and the J segment 2 bases; nucleotides outside the gene matches: 14. CDR3 length: 17 residues. Germline loops: CDR1 DFQATT, CDR2 SNEGSKA (reference sequence). The CDR3 is CSASGLGAGDFTDTQYF. The CDR3 DNA is TGCAGTGCTAGTGGCCTCGGGGCGGGAGACTTCACAGATACGCAGTATTTT.

This clonotype was counted ten times or more. This sequence joins TRBV12-3 or TRBV12-4 and TRBJ2-5, with TRBD1 matching over 7 bases. CDR3 length equals 13 residues. The V gene end was trimmed by 5 bases and the J gene end by 3 bases; junction bases not matched to a gene: 3. The CDR3 DNA sequence: TGTGCCAGCAGTAGGCAGGGGGAAGAGACCCAGTACTTC. Translating gives CASSRQGEETQYF.

The CDR3 loop is CASTRGNGAQYF. The CDR3 bases are TGTGCCAGCACCCGCGGCAACGGGGCGCAGTATTTT. The chain carries TRBV6-6 and TRBJ2-3; tentatively, D is TRBD2 (5 bases). There are 12 residues in the CDR3. Germline assignment: CDR1 MNHNY and CDR2 SVGAGI (reference sequence). Trimming removed 7 bases at V and 10 bases at J, with 15 bases between.

The chain joins TRBV5-1 to TRBJ2-5, with D perhaps given as TRBD1 or TRBD2 (6 bases each). V was pared by 4 bases and J by 5 bases, with 18 bases between. This CDR3 contains 15 residues. Germline V gene lookup returns CDR1 SGHRS and CDR2 YFSETQ. The CDR3 region has the DNA TGCGCCAGCAGCCCTTTACCCAGGGGACTTGAGACCCAGTACTTC. Its protein product is CASSPLPRGLETQYF.

This clonotype was recorded a few times. The chain recombines TRBV10-3 with TRBJ1-2; TRBD1 agrees at 9 bases. With V trimmed by 8 bases and J by 3 bases, 4 bases remained unmatched. CDR1 and CDR2 from the germline V gene are ENHRY and SYGVKD. The CDR3 covers 13 residues. CDR3 DNA sequence: TGTGCCATCGGGGACAGGGAGGACTATGGCTACACCTTC. This translates into CAIGDREDYGYTF.

Ten or more counts support this clonotype. V and J are TRBV11-2 and TRBJ1-3; D gene uncertain. This CDR3 has 13 amino acids. V lost 5 bases, J lost 1 base, and 6 bases lay in between. CDR1 and CDR2 from the germline V gene are SGHAT and FQNNGV. The DNA of the CDR3 is TGTGCCAGCAGCCCCTCTTCTGGAAACACCATATATTTT. Protein: CASSPSSGNTIYF.